This T cell receptor beta chain is from a study of spatial heterogeneity in lung cancer. Overall study: Detected sequences consistently included more beta-chain ones than alpha-chain ones.

Time point noted: sample taken at primary tumor resection. The authors sequenced whole RNA from tumor, nontumor lung or frozen PBMC without sorting. The donor group consisted of over 60 patients who had untreated, early-stage non-small cell lung cancer. The length of the CDR3 is 15 residues. V lost 6 bases and J lost 10, with 19 bases in between. Of note for this clonotype: Its specificity is not known.

A unique molecular identifier was carried by every single TCR cDNA molecule. Using its own MiXCR run on the 5' RACE reads, TCRdb lists one record per CDR3 protein. The table has more than 80,000 distinct CDR3 sequences, approximately 12% seen once; the top ten hold over 40%. The study's findings and limits: Tumor TCRs that were ubiquitous and expanded showed up in blood more at resection than follow-up.

This chain uses TRBV12-3 or TRBV12-4 with TRBJ1-6, with D unclear. The TCR originated in a male donor with early-stage non-small cell lung cancer. The starting material was PBMCs, obtained at surgery. The CDR3 sequence: CASSPRAPGGSPLHF. The CDR3, as DNA: TGTGCCAGCAGCCCCCGGGCGCCCGGAGGATCACCCCTCCACTTT.